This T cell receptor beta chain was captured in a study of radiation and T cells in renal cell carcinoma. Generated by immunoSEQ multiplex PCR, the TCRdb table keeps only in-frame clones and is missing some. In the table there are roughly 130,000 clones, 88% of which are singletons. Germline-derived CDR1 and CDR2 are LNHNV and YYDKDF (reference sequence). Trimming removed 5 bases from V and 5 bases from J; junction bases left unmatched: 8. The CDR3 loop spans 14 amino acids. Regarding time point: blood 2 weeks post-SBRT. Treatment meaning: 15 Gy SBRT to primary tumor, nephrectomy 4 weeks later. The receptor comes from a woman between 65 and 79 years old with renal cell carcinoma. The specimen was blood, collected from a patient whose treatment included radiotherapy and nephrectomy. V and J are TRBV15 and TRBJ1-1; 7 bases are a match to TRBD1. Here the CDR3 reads CATSRQGIETEAFF. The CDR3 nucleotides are TGTGCCACCAGCCGACAGGGTATTGAGACTGAAGCTTTCTTT.